Each of the 10 T cell receptor beta chains below was sequenced from the same sample in a study of cytomegalovirus exposure and HLA in healthy donors. The study ran its PCR with 60 Vbeta and 13 Jbeta primers. The method was immunoSEQ multiplex PCR; TCRdb's version includes in-frame clones alone and lacks a portion of them. The data contain approximately 180,000 clones, 77% of them seen just once; the ten biggest clones take up more than 3.5%. The sequenced sample consisted of PBMCs. These receptors were collected from a woman between 55 and 75 years old in good health and CMV-seropositive.

The chain joins TRBV19 to TRBJ1-5, with 8 bases that match TRBD1. This CDR3 spans 14 amino acids. Looked up from germline, CDR1 is LNHDA and CDR2 is SQIVND (reference sequence). V was clipped by 5 bases and J by 6 bases; unmatched bases: 6. CDR3: CASSVQGEGQPQHF. Here the CDR3 DNA reads TGTGCCAGTAGTGTACAGGGGGAAGGTCAGCCCCAGCATTTT.

V and J are TRBV18 and TRBJ1-4; 10 bases map to TRBD1. Germline V CDR1 and CDR2: KGHSH, LQKENI. This CDR3 has 17 residues. The trim removed 1 base at V and 3 bases at J, leaving 5 bases unmatched. CDR3 bases: TGTGCCAGCTCACCACGACAGGGGGCAACGTCTAATGAAAAACTGTTTTTT. This sequence encodes CASSPRQGATSNEKLFF.

V and J are TRBV7-9 and TRBJ1-1; D remains unclear. The CDR3 totals 17 residues. With 1 base removed from V and 4 bases from J, the gap between germline ends came to 19 bases. Germline values: CDR1 SEHNR, CDR2 FQNEAQ (reference sequence). The CDR3 DNA sequence: TGTGCCAGCAGCTTAGGAGGAAGGCGGGAGGGAATCACTGAAGCTTTCTTT. Translated, it gives CASSLGGRREGITEAFF.

V and J are TRBV27 and TRBJ1-4; 7 bases fit TRBD1. CDR1 is MNHEY, CDR2 SMNVEV, per germline (reference sequence). The CDR3 runs 15 residues. The V segment lost 5 bases and the J segment 8 bases; nucleotides outside the gene matches: 11. Here the CDR3 DNA reads TGTGCCAGCAGTCGACCCCGGACAGGCGGGGAAAAACTGTTTTTT. Amino acid sequence: CASSRPRTGGEKLFF. Drawing the rest from reference TRBV27 and TRBJ1-4, the complete variable domain is EAQVTQNPRYLITVTGKKLTVTCSQNMNHEYMSWYRQDPGLGLRQIYYSMNVEVTDKGDVPEGYKVSRKEKRNFPLILESPSPNQTSLYFCASSRPRTGGEKLFFGSGTQLSVL.

Here the CDR3 reads CASSSSGGYTF. In DNA, the CDR3 is TGTGCCAGCAGTTCATCGGGGGGCTACACCTTC. The gene calls are TRBV6-5 and TRBJ1-2; no clear D gene. Trimming took 4 bases from V and 8 from J, leaving 8 bases between them. CDR1 and CDR2 from the germline V gene are MNHEY and SVGAGI. The CDR3 is 11 amino acids.

V is TRBV9 and J is TRBJ2-4; 12 bases are shared with TRBD2. CDR3 length: 19 residues. Germline V gene sequence: CDR1 SGDLS, CDR2 YYNGEE. The V segment lost 0 bases and the J segment 3 bases; nucleotides outside the gene matches: 10. As DNA, the CDR3 is TGTGCCAGCAGCGTAGACGTTAGGACTAGCGGGACCGGCAAAAACATTCAGTACTTC. Translation gives CASSVDVRTSGTGKNIQYF.

This chain joins TRBV11-1 and TRBJ2-5; 8 bases fit TRBD2. The J call may be faulty, since TRBJ2-7 better matches the DNA end. The V gene's germline CDR1 is SGHAT and CDR2 FQDESV (reference sequence). CDR3 length: 16 amino acids. The CDR3, as DNA: TGTGCCAGCAGCTTACGCAGATCGGGGGGGCACGTCGAGCAGTACTTC. It is translated as CASSLRRSGGHVEQYF.

The chain joins TRBV5-1 to TRBJ2-2; a weak D match, TRBD2 (5 bases). The CDR3 is made up of 15 amino acids. Per the germline V gene, CDR1 is SGHRS and CDR2 is YFSETQ. Trimming cost V 0 bases and J 0 bases, with 6 bases left between them. CDR3 region: CASSLDGTNTGELFF. The CDR3 DNA sequence: TGCGCCAGCAGCTTGGACGGGACGAACACCGGGGAGCTGTTTTTT.

This clone occurred a few times. The rearrangement joins TRBV30 to TRBJ1-4; no reliable D call. CDR1 and CDR2 from the germline V gene are GTSNPN and SVGIG (reference sequence). Trimming took 0 bases from V and 6 from J, leaving 8 bases between them. This CDR3 has 13 amino acids. The DNA of the CDR3 is TGTGCCTGGAGTGTACCGGTCCATGAAAAACTGTTTTTT. As protein: CAWSVPVHEKLFF. Full variable domain (remainder filled in from reference TRBV30 and TRBJ1-4): SQTIHQWPATLVQPVGSPLSLECTVEGTSNPNLYWYRQAAGRGLQLLFYSVGIGQISSEVPQNLSASRPQDRQFILSSKKLLLSDSGFYLCAWSVPVHEKLFFGSGTQLSVL.

J is TRBJ1-1 and V is TRBV2; D is undetermined. With 10 bases removed from V and 4 bases from J, the gap between germline ends came to 19 bases. The CDR3 length is 14 residues. Germline lookup yields CDR1 SNHLY and CDR2 FYNNEI. CDR3 sequence: CATQAIPAGTEAFF. CDR3 nucleotides: TGTGCCACGCAGGCCATCCCTGCGGGCACTGAAGCTTTCTTT.